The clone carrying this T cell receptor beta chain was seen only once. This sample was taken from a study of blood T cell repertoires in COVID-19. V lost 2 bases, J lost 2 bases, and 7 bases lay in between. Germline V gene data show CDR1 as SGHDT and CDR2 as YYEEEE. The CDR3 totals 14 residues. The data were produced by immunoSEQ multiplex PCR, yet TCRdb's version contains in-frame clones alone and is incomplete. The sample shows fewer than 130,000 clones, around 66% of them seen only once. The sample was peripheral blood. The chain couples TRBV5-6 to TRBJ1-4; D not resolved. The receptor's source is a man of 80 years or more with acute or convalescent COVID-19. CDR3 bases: TGTGCCAGCAGCTTCGGGGTTACTAATGAAAAACTGTTTTTT. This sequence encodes CASSFGVTNEKLFF.